This record concerns one T cell receptor (beta chain) sequence. The target antigen is unknown. Germline CDR1 SEHNR, CDR2 FQNEAQ (reference sequence). The CDR3 covers 17 residues. V was cut by 5 bases and J by 3 bases, with 19 bases left in between. These data are taken from a study of T cell responses to AZD1222 COVID-19 vaccine. Study outcomes and limitations: Repertoire samples came only from after the peak T cell response. Just a handful of AZD1222 recipients tested seropositive at baseline. In a largely white British group with more females than males, clonal diversity was possibly underestimated.

Assay used: immunoSEQ multiplex PCR; TCRdb lists only in-frame clones, some missing. The sample contains some 97,000 clones, 70% to 90% of which appear only once. The chain combines TRBV7-9 with TRBJ2-2; a weak D match, TRBD2 (7 bases). Sequencing used peripheral blood, obtained on day 0 of MenACWY control vaccination. This TCR was recovered from an adult in good health. The DNA of the CDR3 is TGTGCCAGCAGCCCCAGGGAGGGGGACGATCACACCGGGGAGCTGTTTTTT. Protein: CASSPREGDDHTGELFF.